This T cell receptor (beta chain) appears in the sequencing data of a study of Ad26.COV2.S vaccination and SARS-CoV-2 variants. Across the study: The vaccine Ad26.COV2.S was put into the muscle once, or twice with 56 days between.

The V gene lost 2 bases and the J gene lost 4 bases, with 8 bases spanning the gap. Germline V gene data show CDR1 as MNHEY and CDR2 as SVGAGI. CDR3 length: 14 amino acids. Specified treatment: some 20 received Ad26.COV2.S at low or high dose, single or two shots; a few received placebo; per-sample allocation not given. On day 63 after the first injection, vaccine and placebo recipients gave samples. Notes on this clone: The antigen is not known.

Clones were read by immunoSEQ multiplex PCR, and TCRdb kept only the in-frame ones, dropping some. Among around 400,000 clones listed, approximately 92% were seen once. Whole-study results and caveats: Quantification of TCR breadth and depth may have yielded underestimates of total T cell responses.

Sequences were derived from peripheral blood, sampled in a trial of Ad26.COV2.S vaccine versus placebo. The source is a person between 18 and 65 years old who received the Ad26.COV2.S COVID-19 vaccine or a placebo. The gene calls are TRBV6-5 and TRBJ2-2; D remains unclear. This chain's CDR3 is CASSYNSPTGELFF. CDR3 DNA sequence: TGTGCCAGCAGTTACAACAGCCCCACCGGGGAGCTGTTTTTT.